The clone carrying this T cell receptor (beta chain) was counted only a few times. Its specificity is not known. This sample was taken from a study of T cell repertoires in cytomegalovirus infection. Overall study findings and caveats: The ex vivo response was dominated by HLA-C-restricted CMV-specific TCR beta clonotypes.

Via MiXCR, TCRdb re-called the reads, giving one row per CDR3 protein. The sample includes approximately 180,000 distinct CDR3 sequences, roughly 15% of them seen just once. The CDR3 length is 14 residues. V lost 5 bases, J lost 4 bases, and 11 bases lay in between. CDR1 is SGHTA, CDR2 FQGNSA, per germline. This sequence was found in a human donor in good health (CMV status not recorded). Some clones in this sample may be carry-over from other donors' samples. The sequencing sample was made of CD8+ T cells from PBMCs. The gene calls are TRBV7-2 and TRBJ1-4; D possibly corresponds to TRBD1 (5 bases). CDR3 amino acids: CASSKSGHNEKLFF. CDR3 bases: TGTGCCAGCAGCAAGTCAGGGCATAATGAAAAACTGTTTTTT. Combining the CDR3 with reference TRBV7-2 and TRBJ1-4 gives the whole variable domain GAGVSQSPSNKVTEKGKDVELRCDPISGHTALYWYRQSLGQGLEFLIYFQGNSAPDKSGLPSDRFSAERTGGSVSTLTIQRTQQEDSAVYLCASSKSGHNEKLFFGSGTQLSVL.